The 21 T cell receptor beta chains below were found in one sample sequenced in a study of spatial heterogeneity in lung cancer. Specified time point: sample taken at primary tumor resection. One entry per CDR3 protein, called by TCRdb with MiXCR from the 5' RACE reads. The table includes about 1,800 distinct CDR3 sequences, about 16% detected once. The sample in question was normal lung tissue next to the tumor, obtained at surgery. Receptors originate from a male donor with early-stage non-small cell lung cancer.

This clonotype is termed medium-sized. This CDR3 is CASSPYIDETQYF. CDR3 nucleotides: TGTGCCAGCAGTCCCTACATTGACGAGACCCAGTACTTC. This chain connects TRBV28 to TRBJ2-5; D gene ambiguous. Germline assignment: CDR1 MDHEN and CDR2 SYDVKM. This CDR3 comprises 13 residues. Trimming left V 5 bases short and J 5 bases short, with 12 bases between.

This clonotype is large. The rearrangement joins TRBV7-2 to TRBJ2-7, with a possible D match to TRBD1 (5 bases). Between the trimmed V and J ends, which lost 5 bases and 6 bases, there was a span of 8 bases. Germline V gene sequence: CDR1 SGHTA, CDR2 FQGNSA. This CDR3 is built from 11 residues. The CDR3 reads CASSLRGEQYF. The CDR3 DNA follows: TGTGCCAGCAGCCTTAGGGGCGAGCAGTACTTC.

This clonotype was recorded at least ten times. This chain connects TRBV27 to TRBJ2-1, with 15 bases identical to TRBD2. V lost 0 bases to trimming and J lost 4 bases; unmatched junction nucleotides: 7. CDR1 and CDR2 from the germline V gene are MNHEY and SMNVEV (reference sequence). This CDR3 spans 19 amino acids. The CDR3: CASSLSLSGLAGGYNEQFF. DNA of the CDR3: TGTGCCAGCAGTTTATCCCTCTCCGGACTAGCGGGAGGGTACAATGAGCAGTTCTTC.

Comment on this clonotype: A read error may account for a junction end that differs from germline. J is TRBJ2-7 and V is TRBV29-1; TRBD2 matches 7 bases. The CDR3 extends over 15 amino acids. CDR1 is SQVTM, CDR2 ANQGSEA, per germline. The CDR3 bases are TGCAGCGTTCGAGACTCTAGCGGACGTACCTACGAACAGTACTTC. Translating gives CSVRDSSGRTYEQYF.

Relative to its sample, this clonotype is large. This chain joins TRBV29-1 and TRBJ2-7, with 12 bases matching TRBD2. This CDR3 has 14 residues. Germline loops: CDR1 SQVTM, CDR2 ANQGSEA. The J segment lost 3 bases and the V segment lost 6 bases, leaving 6 bases of the junction unmatched. The chain's CDR3 is CSVDGLAGRYEQYF. CDR3 in DNA: TGCAGCGTAGACGGACTAGCGGGACGCTACGAGCAGTACTTC.

In nucleotides, the CDR3 is TGTGCCAGCGGGGGGACAGGGGGAGAGACCCAGTACTTC. Translation gives CASGGTGGETQYF. V usage is TRBV12-3 or TRBV12-4 and J usage is TRBJ2-5; 11 nucleotides align to TRBD1. The CDR3 has 13 amino acids. The V and J ends lost 8 bases and 4 bases, in that order; junction bases with no gene match: 3.

In its sample, this clonotype is medium-sized. The J gene is TRBJ2-2, the V gene TRBV5-1; D is uncertain. CDR1 is SGHRS and CDR2 is YFSETQ in the germline V gene. The CDR3 is made up of 11 amino acids. The V and J ends lost 2 bases and 6 bases respectively, with 2 bases between them. Here the CDR3 reads CASSFSGELFF. The CDR3 DNA reads as TGCGCCAGCAGCTTTTCCGGGGAGCTGTTTTTT.

This clonotype was recorded a few times. This chain connects TRBV29-1 to TRBJ2-3; weak D call: TRBD2 (5 bases). From germline, CDR1 is SQVTM and CDR2 ANQGSEA. This CDR3 is built from 13 residues. CDR3 sequence: CSLEGGSTDTQYF. In nucleotides, the CDR3 is TGCTCCCTGGAAGGCGGGTCCACAGATACGCAGTATTTT.

The CDR3 sequence is CASGSSGNTIYF. The CDR3 DNA reads as TGTGCCAGCGGTTCATCCGGAAACACCATATATTTT. The rearrangement joins TRBV12-3 or TRBV12-4 to TRBJ1-3; no clear D gene. V dropped 8 bases and J dropped 4 bases, with 9 bases sitting between them. The CDR3 contains 12 residues.

By sample fraction, this clonotype is medium-sized. This chain joins TRBV7-8 and TRBJ2-6; D call uncertain. The CDR3 loop spans 16 amino acids. Trimming left V 5 bases short and J 2 bases short, with 13 bases between. Germline V gene data show CDR1 as SGHVS and CDR2 as FQNEAQ. The CDR3 is CASSPWTDTGANVLTF. The CDR3 DNA follows: TGTGCCAGCAGCCCCTGGACCGACACTGGGGCCAACGTCCTGACTTTC. Drawing the rest from reference TRBV7-8 and TRBJ2-6, the complete variable domain is GAGVSQSPRYKVAKRGQDVALRCDPISGHVSLFWYQQALGQGPEFLTYFQNEAQLDKSGLPSDRFFAERPEGSVSTLKIQRTQQEDSAVYLCASSPWTDTGANVLTFGAGSRLTVL.

In its sample, this clonotype ranks as medium-sized (0.01 to 0.1%). The rearrangement joins TRBV5-4 to TRBJ2-1; 9 bases align to TRBD2. The CDR3 runs 15 residues. CDR1 is SGHNT, CDR2 YYREEE, per germline (reference sequence). The J segment lost 7 bases and the V segment lost 3 bases, leaving 8 bases of the junction unmatched. The CDR3 sequence is CASSSGASGTNEQFF. DNA for the CDR3: TGTGCCAGCAGCTCTGGCGCTAGCGGGACTAATGAGCAGTTCTTC.

This clonotype was seen ten or more times. This chain links TRBV7-8 with TRBJ2-1, with a possible D match to TRBD1 (6 bases). The CDR3 totals 19 residues. Trimming cost V 1 base and J 6 bases, with 25 bases left between them. CDR1 is SGHVS and CDR2 is FQNEAQ in the germline V gene. CDR3 sequence reads: CASSLVRPGVGEIRNEQFF. CDR3 nucleotides: TGTGCCAGCAGCTTAGTTCGCCCAGGGGTTGGGGAAATCCGCAATGAGCAGTTCTTC.

This clonotype has a handful of counts. The chain is built from TRBV6-2 or TRBV6-3 and TRBJ2-6; 9 bases match TRBD1. V lost 5 bases, J lost 0 bases, and 8 bases stayed unmatched. The CDR3 extends over 18 amino acids. The germline V gene encodes CDR1 MNHEY and CDR2 SVGEGT. The CDR3: CASSGWTGAPSGANVLTF. CDR3 in DNA: TGTGCCAGCAGTGGCTGGACAGGGGCTCCCTCTGGGGCCAACGTCCTGACTTTC.

The chain links TRBV10-3 to TRBJ2-1, with TRBD2 matching over 7 bases. Germline lookup yields CDR1 ENHRY and CDR2 SYGVKD. The CDR3 extends over 13 amino acids. Germline trimming cut 7 bases from V and 8 bases from J; bases unmatched to any gene: 8. DNA for the CDR3: TGTGCCATCACTGGCGGGGGTGGCGATGAGCAGTTCTTC. Translated, it gives CAITGGGGDEQFF.

By sample fraction, this clonotype is large. The rearrangement links TRBV7-6 to TRBJ2-7, with D possibly matching TRBD2 (5 bases). The germline V gene has CDR1 SGHVS and CDR2 FNYEAQ. The V end lost 2 bases, the J end lost 2 bases, and 10 bases lay between the germline ends. The CDR3 consists of 14 residues. The CDR3 loop is CASSLLFGAYEQYF. The DNA of the CDR3 is TGTGCCAGCAGCTTACTTTTCGGGGCCTACGAGCAGTACTTC.

This clonotype ranks as large. This chain joins TRBV20-1 and TRBJ2-2; D not resolved. Between the trimmed V and J ends, which lost 1 base and 2 bases, there was a span of 8 bases. This CDR3 contains 14 residues. CDR1 is DFQATT, CDR2 SNEGSKA, per germline (reference sequence). The CDR3, as DNA: TGCAGTGCTAGAGTTTCGATCAACACCGGGGAGCTGTTTTTT. The encoded protein is CSARVSINTGELFF.

The chain joins TRBV2 to TRBJ2-7, with a possible D match to TRBD2 (5 bases). The length of the CDR3 is 13 residues. V dropped 3 bases and J dropped 1 base, with 7 bases sitting between them. Per germline, CDR1 SNHLY and CDR2 FYNNEI. The CDR3 sequence: CASSEGGSYEQYF. The CDR3 DNA follows: TGTGCCAGCAGTGAGGGCGGGTCCTACGAGCAGTACTTC. Full variable domain (remainder filled in from reference TRBV2 and TRBJ2-7): EPEVTQTPSHQVTQMGQEVILRCVPISNHLYFYWYRQILGQKVEFLVSFYNNEISEKSEIFDDQFSVERPDGSNFTLKIRSTKLEDSAMYFCASSEGGSYEQYFGPGTRLTVT.

This clonotype is medium-sized in the sample. The chain employs TRBV2 and TRBJ2-6; 7 bases are shared with TRBD1. V lost 2 bases to trimming and J lost 0 bases; unmatched junction nucleotides: 4. Germline V gives CDR1 SNHLY, CDR2 FYNNEI. The CDR3 is made up of 17 amino acids. DNA of the CDR3: TGTGCCAGCAGTGAAACAGGGGACCTCTCTGGGGCCAACGTCCTGACTTTC. Protein: CASSETGDLSGANVLTF.

This clonotype is categorized as medium-sized. This chain links TRBV7-9 with TRBJ2-7; 9 bases are a match to TRBD1. The ends lost 3 bases at V and 5 bases at J; junction bases unmatched: 8. This CDR3 spans 15 amino acids. CDR1 and CDR2 from the germline V gene are SEHNR and FQNEAQ (reference sequence). The CDR3 region is CASSFAGTGRDEQYF. The CDR3 nucleotides read TGTGCCAGCAGCTTCGCTGGGACAGGGAGGGACGAGCAGTACTTC.

This clonotype is judged medium-sized. This sequence joins TRBV7-9 and TRBJ2-7; TRBD2 matches 7 bases. The J segment lost 0 bases and the V segment lost 4 bases, leaving 6 bases of the junction unmatched. CDR3 length equals 15 residues. The V gene's germline CDR1 is SEHNR and CDR2 FQNEAQ (reference sequence). Here the CDR3 reads CASSSLRDYSYEQYF. CDR3 in DNA: TGTGCCAGCAGCTCTCTCCGGGACTACTCCTACGAGCAGTACTTC.

This clonotype is judged medium-sized. The chain joins TRBV5-8 to TRBJ2-2; 10 nucleotides align to TRBD1. Per germline, CDR1 SGHTS and CDR2 YDEGEE. V gave up 4 bases and J gave up 1 base; unmatched junction bases: 4. This CDR3 is 16 amino acids long. CDR3 bases: TGTGCCAGCAGCCCTGACAGGGGGCGGAACACCGGGGAGCTGTTTTTT. It is translated as CASSPDRGRNTGELFF.